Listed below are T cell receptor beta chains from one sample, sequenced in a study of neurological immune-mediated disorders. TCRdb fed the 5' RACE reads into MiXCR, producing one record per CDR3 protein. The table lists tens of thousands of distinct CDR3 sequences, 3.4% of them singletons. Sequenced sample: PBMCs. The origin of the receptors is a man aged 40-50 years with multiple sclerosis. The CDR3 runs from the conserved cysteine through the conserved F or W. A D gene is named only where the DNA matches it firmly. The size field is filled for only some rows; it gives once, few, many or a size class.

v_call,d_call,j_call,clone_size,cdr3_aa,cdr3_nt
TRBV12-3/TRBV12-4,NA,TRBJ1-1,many,CASSLNYDTEAFF,TGTGCCAGCAGTTTAAATTACGACACTGAAGCTTTCTTT
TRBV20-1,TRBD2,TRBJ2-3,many,CSALRLAGEEDTQYF,TGCAGTGCTTTACGACTAGCGGGAGAGGAGGATACGCAGTATTTT
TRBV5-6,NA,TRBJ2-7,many,CASSLLQDPYEQYF,TGTGCCAGCAGCTTATTACAGGACCCCTACGAGCAGTACTTC
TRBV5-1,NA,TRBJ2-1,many,CASSLVSDPGYNEQFF,TGCGCCAGCAGCTTGGTTTCGGACCCGGGTTACAATGAGCAGTTCTTC
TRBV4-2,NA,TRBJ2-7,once,CASSHSAEQYF,TGTGCCAGCAGCCATAGTGCAGAGCAGTACTTC
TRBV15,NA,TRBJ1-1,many,CATSRGGQGLVRGTEAFF,TGTGCCACCAGCAGAGGGGGCCAGGGGTTAGTTCGGGGCACTGAAGCTTTCTTT
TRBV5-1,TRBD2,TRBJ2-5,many,CASSPTSIQTQYF,TGCGCCAGCAGCCCGACTAGCATCCAGACCCAGTACTTC
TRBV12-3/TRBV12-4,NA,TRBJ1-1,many,CASSLRVGLNTEAFF,TGTGCCAGCAGTTTAAGGGTCGGTCTGAACACTGAAGCTTTCTTT
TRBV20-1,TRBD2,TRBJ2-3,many,CSARKLAGGTDTQYF,TGCAGTGCTAGAAAATTAGCGGGGGGCACAGATACGCAGTATTTT
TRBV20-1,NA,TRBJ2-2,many,CSASAGTNTGELFF,TGCAGTGCTAGTGCGGGGACGAACACCGGGGAGCTGTTTTTT
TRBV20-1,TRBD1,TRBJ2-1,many,CSAREAVGDRGNEQFF,TGCAGTGCCAGGGAGGCCGTGGGGGACAGGGGTAATGAGCAGTTCTTC
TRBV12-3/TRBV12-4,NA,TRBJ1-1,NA,CASNTLLGYTEAFF,TGTGCCAGCAACACCCTGTTGGGCTACACTGAAGCTTTCTTT
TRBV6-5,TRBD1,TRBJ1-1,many,CASGDRMTPEAFF,TGTGCCAGCGGGGACAGAATGACCCCTGAAGCTTTCTTT
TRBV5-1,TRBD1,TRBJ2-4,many,CASRSWDRPRLAKNIQYF,TGCGCCAGCAGGAGTTGGGACAGGCCAAGACTAGCCAAAAACATTCAGTACTTC
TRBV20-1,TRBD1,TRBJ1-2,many,CSARSDRGGDGYTF,TGCAGTGCTAGAAGCGACAGGGGAGGGGATGGCTACACCTTC
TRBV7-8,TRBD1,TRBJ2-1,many,CASSLLYRGEEWDNEQFF,TGTGCCAGCAGCCTACTTTACAGGGGGGAGGAGTGGGACAATGAGCAGTTCTTC
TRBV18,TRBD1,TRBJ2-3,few,CASSRDRDATDTQYF,TGTGCCAGCTCACGTGACAGGGACGCGACAGATACGCAGTATTTT
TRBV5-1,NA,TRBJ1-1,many,CASSLAGALGTEAFF,TGCGCCAGCAGCTTGGCAGGGGCGTTGGGCACTGAAGCTTTCTTT
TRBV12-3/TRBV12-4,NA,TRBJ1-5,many,CASSLGLQPQHF,TGTGCCAGCAGTTTAGGCCTCCAGCCCCAGCATTTT
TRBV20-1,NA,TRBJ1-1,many,CSARQMNTEAFF,TGCAGTGCTAGACAGATGAACACTGAAGCTTTCTTT
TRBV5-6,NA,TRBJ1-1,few,CASSLERVPTEAFF,TGTGCCAGCAGCTTGGAGAGGGTCCCCACTGAAGCTTTCTTT
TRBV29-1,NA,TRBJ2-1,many,CSVEEGLGQFF,TGCAGCGTTGAAGAGGGGCTGGGGCAGTTCTTC
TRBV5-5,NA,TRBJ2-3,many,CASSEPLGTDRTDTQYF,TGTGCCAGCAGCGAACCCTTAGGGACCGATCGCACAGATACGCAGTATTTT
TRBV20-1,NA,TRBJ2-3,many,CSASASDRSTDTQYF,TGCAGTGCTAGTGCCTCCGACAGGAGCACAGATACGCAGTATTTT
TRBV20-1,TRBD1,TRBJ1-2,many,CSARPETGGRYGYTF,TGCAGTGCTAGACCAGAGACAGGGGGGAGGTATGGCTACACCTTC
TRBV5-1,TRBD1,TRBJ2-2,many,CASSYRDRDTGELFF,TGCGCCAGCAGCTACCGGGACAGGGACACCGGGGAGCTGTTTTTT
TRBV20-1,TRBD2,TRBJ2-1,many,CSANSGDQRDYNEQFF,TGCAGTGCTAATAGCGGGGACCAGCGGGACTACAATGAGCAGTTCTTC
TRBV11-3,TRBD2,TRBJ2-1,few,CASSTGTSGGEQFF,TGTGCCAGCAGCACTGGGACTAGCGGGGGCGAGCAGTTCTTC